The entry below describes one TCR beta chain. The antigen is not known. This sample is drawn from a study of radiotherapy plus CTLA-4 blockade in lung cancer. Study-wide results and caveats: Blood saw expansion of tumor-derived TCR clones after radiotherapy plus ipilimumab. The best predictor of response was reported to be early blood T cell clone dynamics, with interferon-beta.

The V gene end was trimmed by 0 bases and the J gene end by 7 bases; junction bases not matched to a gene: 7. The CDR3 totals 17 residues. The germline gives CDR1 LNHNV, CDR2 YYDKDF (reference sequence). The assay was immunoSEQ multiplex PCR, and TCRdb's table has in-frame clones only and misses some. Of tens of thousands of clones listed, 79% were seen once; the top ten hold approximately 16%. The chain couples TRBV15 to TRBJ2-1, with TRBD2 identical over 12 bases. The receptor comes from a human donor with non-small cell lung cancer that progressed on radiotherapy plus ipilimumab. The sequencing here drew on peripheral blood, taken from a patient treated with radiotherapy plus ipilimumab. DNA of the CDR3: TGTGCCACCAGCAGAGATAAGGGCCTAGCGGGAGGGAATGAGCAGTTCTTC. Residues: CATSRDKGLAGGNEQFF.